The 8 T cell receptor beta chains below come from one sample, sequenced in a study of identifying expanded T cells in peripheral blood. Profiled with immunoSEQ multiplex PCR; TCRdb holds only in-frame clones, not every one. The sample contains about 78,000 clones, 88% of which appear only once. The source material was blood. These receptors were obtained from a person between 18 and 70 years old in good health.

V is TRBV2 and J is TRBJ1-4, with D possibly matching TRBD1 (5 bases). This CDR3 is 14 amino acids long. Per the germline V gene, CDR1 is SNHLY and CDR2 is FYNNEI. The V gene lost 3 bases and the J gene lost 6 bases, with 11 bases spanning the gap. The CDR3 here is CASSESGVHEKLFF. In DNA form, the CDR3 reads TGTGCCAGCAGTGAGTCGGGGGTTCATGAAAAACTGTTTTTT.

For the CDR3, the DNA is TGTGCCAGCAGGCCTCACTTCGTGGGTCTGGGACAGCTGTTGGTTGGCTACACCTTC. Its protein product is CASRPHFVGLGQLLVGYTF. The V gene is TRBV27, the J gene TRBJ1-2, with 7 nucleotides matching TRBD1. Trimming cost V 6 bases and J 7 bases; bases outside gene matches: 26. This CDR3 has 19 amino acids. Germline lookup yields CDR1 MNHEY and CDR2 SMNVEV (reference sequence).

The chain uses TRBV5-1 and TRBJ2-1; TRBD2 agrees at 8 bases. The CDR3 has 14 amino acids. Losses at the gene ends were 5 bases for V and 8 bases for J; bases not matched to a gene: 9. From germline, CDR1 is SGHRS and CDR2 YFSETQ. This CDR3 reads CASRIPSRGDEQFF. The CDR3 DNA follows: TGCGCCAGCAGAATACCCTCGCGGGGGGATGAGCAGTTCTTC.

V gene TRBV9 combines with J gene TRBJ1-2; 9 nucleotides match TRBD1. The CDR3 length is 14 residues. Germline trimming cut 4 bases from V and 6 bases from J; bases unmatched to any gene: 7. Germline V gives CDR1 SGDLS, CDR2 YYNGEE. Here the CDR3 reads CASSSPTGGNGYTF. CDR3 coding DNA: TGTGCCAGCAGCTCACCGACAGGGGGGAATGGCTACACCTTC. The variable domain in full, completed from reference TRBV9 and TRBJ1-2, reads DSGVTQTPKHLITATGQRVTLRCSPRSGDLSVYWYQQSLDQGLQFLIQYYNGEERAKGNILERFSAQQFPDLHSELNLSSLELGDSALYFCASSSPTGGNGYTFGSGTRLTVV.

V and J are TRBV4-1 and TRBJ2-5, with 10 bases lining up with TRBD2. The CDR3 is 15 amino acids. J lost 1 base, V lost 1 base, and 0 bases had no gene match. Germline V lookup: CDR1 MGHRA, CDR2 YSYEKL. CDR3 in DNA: TGCGCCAGCAGCCAAGGGACTAGCGGCCAAGAGACCCAGTACTTC. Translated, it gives CASSQGTSGQETQYF.

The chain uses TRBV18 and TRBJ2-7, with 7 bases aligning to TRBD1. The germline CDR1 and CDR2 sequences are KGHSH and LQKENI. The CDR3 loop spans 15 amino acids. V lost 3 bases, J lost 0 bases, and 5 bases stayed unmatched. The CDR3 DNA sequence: TGTGCCAGCTCACCCGGGACAGCGAGCTCCTACGAGCAGTACTTC. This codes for CASSPGTASSYEQYF.

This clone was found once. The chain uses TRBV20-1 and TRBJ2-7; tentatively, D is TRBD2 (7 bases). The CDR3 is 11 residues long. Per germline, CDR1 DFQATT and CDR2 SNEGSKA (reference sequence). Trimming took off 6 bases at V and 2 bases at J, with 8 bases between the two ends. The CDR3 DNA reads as TGCAGTGCAGGGGGGGCCTACGAGCAGTACTTC. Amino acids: CSAGGAYEQYF.

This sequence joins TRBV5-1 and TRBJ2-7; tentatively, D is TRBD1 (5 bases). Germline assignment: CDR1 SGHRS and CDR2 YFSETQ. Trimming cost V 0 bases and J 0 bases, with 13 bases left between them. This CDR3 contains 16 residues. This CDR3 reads CASSLGLGGASYEQYF. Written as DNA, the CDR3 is TGCGCCAGCAGCTTGGGACTCGGTGGGGCCTCCTACGAGCAGTACTTC.